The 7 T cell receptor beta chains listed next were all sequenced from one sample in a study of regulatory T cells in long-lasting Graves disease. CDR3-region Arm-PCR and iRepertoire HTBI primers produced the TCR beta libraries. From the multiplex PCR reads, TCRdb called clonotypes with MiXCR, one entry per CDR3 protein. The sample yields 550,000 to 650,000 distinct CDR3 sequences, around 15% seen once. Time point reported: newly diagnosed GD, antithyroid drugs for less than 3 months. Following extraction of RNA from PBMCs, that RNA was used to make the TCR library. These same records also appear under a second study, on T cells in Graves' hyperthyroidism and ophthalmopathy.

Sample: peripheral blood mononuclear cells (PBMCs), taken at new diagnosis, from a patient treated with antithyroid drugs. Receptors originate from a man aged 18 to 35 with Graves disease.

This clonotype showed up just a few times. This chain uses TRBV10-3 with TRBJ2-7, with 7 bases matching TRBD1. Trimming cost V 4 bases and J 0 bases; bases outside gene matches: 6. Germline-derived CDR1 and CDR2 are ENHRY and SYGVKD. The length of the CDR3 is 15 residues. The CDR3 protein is CAISGGQVSSYEQYF. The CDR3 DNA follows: TGTGCCATCAGTGGAGGACAGGTTAGCTCCTACGAGCAGTACTTC.

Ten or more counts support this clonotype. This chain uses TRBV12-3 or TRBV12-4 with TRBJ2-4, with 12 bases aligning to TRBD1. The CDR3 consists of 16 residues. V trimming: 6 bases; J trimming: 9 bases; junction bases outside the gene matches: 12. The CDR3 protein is CASRPLGQGARGIQYF. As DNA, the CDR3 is TGTGCCAGCAGACCGCTGGGACAGGGGGCGCGTGGCATTCAGTACTTC.

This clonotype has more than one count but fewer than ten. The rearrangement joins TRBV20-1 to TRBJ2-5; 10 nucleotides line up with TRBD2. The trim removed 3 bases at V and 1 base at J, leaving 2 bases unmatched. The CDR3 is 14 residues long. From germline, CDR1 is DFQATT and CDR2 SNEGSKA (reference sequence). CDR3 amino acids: CSARGLAPQETQYF. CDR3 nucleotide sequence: TGCAGTGCTAGGGGACTAGCGCCCCAAGAGACCCAGTACTTC.

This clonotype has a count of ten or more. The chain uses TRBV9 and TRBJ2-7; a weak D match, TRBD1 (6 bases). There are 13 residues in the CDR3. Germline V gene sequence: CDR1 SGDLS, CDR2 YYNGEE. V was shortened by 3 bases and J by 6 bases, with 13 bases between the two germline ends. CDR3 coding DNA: TGTGCCAGCAGCGCAGGGGACCACCTCGAGCAGTACTTC. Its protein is CASSAGDHLEQYF.

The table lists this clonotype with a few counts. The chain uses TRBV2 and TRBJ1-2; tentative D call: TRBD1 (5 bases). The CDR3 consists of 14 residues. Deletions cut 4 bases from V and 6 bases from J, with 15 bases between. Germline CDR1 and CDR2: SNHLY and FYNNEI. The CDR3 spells CASSGRQGSHGYTF. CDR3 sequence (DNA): TGTGCCAGCAGTGGGCGGCAGGGATCCCATGGCTACACCTTC.

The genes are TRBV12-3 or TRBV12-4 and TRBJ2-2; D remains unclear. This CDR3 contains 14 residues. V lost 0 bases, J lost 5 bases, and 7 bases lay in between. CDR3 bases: TGTGCCAGCAGTTTAGCGAGAGCGACCGGGGAGCTGTTTTTT. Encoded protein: CASSLARATGELFF.

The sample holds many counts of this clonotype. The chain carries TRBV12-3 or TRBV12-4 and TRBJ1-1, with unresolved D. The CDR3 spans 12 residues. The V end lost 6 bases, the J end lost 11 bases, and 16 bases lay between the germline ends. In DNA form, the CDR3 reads TGTGCCAGCAGCCCAGGCTTTGTTAAGGCTTTCTTT. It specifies CASSPGFVKAFF.